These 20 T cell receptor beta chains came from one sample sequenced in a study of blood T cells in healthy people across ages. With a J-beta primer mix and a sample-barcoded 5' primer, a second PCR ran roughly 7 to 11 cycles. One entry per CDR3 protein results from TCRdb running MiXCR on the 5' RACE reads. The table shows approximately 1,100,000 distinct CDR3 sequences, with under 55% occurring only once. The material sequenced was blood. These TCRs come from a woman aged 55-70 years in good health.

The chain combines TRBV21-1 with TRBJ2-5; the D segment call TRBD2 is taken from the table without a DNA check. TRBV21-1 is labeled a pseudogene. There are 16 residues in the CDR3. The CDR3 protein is CASSPTPHPKGETQYF. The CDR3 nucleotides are TGTGCCAGCAGCCCTACTCCCCACCCAAAGGGAGAGACCCAGTACTTC.

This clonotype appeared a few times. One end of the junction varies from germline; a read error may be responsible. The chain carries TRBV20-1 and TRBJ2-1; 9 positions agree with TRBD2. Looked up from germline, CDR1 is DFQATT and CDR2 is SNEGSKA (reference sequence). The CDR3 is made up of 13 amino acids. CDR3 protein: CSATGTSYDEQFF. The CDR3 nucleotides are TGCAGTGCTACCGGGACTAGCTACGATGAGCAGTTCTTC.

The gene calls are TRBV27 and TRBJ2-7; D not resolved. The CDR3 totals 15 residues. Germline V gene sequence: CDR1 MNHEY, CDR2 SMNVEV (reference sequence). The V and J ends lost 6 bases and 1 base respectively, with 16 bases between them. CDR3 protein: CASRSLIVGSYEQYF. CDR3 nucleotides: TGTGCCAGCAGGTCCCTGATCGTGGGGTCCTACGAGCAGTACTTC.

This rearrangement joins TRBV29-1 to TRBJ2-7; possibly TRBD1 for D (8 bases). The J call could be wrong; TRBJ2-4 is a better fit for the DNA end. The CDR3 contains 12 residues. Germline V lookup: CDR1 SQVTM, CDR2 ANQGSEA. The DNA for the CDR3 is TGCAGCGCCCGGACAGGGAGGGACATTCAGTACTTC. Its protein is CSARTGRDIQYF.

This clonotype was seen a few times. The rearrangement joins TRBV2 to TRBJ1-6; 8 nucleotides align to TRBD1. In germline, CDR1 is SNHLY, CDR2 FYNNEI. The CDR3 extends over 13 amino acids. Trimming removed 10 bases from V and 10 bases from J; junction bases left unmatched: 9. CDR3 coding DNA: TGTGCCACCAGCCCAGGGGGCGGATCACCCCTCCACTTT. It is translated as CATSPGGGSPLHF.

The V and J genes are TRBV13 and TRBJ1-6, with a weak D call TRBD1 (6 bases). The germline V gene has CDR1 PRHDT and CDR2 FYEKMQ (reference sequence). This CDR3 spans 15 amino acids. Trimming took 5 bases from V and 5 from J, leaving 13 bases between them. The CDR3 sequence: CASSVTGQHNSPLHF. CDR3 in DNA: TGTGCCAGCAGCGTAACGGGACAACATAATTCACCCCTCCACTTT.

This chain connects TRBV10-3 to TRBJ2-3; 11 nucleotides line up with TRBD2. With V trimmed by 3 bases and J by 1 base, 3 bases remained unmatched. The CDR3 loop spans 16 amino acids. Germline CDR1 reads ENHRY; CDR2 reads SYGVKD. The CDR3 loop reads CAISEPTSGGTDTQYF. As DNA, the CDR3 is TGTGCCATCAGTGAACCGACTAGCGGGGGCACAGATACGCAGTATTTT.

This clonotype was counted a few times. CDR3 loop: CASSENGYTF. DNA of the CDR3: TGTGCCAGCAGTGAAAATGGCTACACCTTC. The chain combines TRBV25-1 with TRBJ1-2, with D hard to call. The germline V gene has CDR1 MGHDK and CDR2 SYGVNS. The CDR3 extends over 10 amino acids. The V end lost 2 bases, the J end lost 6 bases, and 1 base lay between the germline ends.

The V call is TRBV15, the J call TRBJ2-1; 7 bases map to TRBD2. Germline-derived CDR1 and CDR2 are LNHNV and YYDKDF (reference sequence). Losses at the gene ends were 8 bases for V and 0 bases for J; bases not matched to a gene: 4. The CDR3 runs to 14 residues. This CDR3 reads CATGAGDSYNEQFF. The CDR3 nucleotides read TGTGCCACCGGGGCGGGGGACTCCTACAATGAGCAGTTCTTC.

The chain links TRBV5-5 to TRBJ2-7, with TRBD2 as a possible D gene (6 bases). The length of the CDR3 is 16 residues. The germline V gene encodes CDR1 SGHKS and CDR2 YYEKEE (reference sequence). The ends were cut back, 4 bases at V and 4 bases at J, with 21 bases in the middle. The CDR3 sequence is CASSTGVGAGTYEQYF. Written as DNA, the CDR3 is TGTGCCAGCAGCACGGGAGTTGGGGCAGGGACTTACGAGCAGTACTTC.

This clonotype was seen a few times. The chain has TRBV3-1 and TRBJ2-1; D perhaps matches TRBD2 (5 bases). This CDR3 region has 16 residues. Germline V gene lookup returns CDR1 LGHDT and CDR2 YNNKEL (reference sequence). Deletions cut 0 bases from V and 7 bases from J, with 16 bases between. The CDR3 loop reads CASSQDGGVPWNEQFF. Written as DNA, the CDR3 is TGTGCCAGCAGCCAAGATGGAGGCGTACCGTGGAATGAGCAGTTCTTC.

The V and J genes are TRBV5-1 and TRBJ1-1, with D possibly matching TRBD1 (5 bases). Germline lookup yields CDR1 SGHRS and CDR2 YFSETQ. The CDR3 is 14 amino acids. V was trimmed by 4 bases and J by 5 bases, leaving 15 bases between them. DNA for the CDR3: TGCGCCAGCAGCACCCAGGGTACGGGAACTGAAGCTTTCTTT. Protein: CASSTQGTGTEAFF.

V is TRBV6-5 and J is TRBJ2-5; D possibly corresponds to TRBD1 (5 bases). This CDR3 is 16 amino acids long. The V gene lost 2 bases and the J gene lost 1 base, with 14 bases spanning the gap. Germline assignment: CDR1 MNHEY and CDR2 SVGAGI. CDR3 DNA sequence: TGTGCCAGCAGTTACGAGCTTTCAGGGTTCCAAGAGACCCAGTACTTC. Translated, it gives CASSYELSGFQETQYF.

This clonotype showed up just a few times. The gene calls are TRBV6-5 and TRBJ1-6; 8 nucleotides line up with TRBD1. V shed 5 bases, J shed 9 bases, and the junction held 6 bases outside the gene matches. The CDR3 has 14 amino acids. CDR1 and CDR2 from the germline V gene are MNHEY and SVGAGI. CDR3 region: CASSTDRGGSPLHF. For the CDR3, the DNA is TGTGCCAGCAGTACTGACAGGGGAGGTTCACCCCTCCACTTT.

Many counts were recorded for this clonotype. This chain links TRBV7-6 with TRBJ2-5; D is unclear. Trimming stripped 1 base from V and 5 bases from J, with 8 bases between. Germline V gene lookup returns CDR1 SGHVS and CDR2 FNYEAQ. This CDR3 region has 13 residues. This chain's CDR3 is CASSLVSTETQYF. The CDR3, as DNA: TGTGCCAGCAGCTTAGTGAGTACGGAGACCCAGTACTTC.

Here the CDR3 reads CASTKGTATFF. For the CDR3, the DNA is TGTGCCAGCACCAAAGGGACAGCCACGTTCTTC. This sequence joins TRBV12-3 or TRBV12-4 and TRBJ2-1; the match to TRBD1 covers 7 bases. With 7 bases clipped from V and 15 bases from J, the junction kept 9 bases outside the gene matches. This CDR3 has 11 residues.

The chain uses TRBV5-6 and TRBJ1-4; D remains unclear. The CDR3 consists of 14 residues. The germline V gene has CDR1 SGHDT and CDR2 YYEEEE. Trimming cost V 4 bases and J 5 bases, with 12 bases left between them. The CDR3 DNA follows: TGTGCCAGCAGCCACGGGTATGCAAATGAAAAACTGTTTTTT. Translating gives CASSHGYANEKLFF.

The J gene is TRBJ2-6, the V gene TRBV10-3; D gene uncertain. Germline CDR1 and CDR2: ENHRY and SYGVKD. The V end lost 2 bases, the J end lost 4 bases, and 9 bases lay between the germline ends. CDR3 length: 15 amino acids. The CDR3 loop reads CAISETVSGANVLTF. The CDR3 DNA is TGTGCCATCAGTGAGACGGTATCCGGGGCCAACGTCCTGACTTTC.

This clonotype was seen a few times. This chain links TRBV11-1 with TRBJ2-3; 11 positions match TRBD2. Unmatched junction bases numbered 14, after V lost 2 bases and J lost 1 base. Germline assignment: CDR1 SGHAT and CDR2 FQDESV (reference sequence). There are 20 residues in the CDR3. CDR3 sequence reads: CASSLLTLDLAGGGTDTQYF. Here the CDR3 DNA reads TGTGCCAGCAGCTTACTGACACTTGATCTAGCGGGAGGCGGCACAGATACGCAGTATTTT.

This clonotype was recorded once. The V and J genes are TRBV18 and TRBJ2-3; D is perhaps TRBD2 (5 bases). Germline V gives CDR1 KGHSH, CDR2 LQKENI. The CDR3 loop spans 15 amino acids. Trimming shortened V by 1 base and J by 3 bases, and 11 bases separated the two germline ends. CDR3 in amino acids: CASSPLLASTDTQYF. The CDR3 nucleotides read TGTGCCAGCTCACCACTCCTAGCTTCAACAGATACGCAGTATTTT.